Presented here are 28 T cell receptor beta chains from one specimen sequenced in a study of control samples from healthy donors and cancer patients. Measured with immunoSEQ multiplex PCR; TCRdb has only the in-frame clones, and not every one. The data hold approximately 69,000 clones, with approximately 89% observed a single time. The sequenced sample consisted of PBMCs. These receptors were taken from a man aged 60 to 69 with colorectal cancer.

The rearrangement uses TRBV6-5 and TRBJ1-1; D not resolved. The V end lost 0 bases, the J end lost 5 bases, and 13 bases lay between the germline ends. This CDR3 spans 15 amino acids. Germline V CDR1 and CDR2: MNHEY, SVGAGI. The CDR3 is CASSYSTGIRTEAFF. For the CDR3, the DNA is TGTGCCAGCAGTTACTCGACGGGGATTAGAACTGAAGCTTTCTTT.

V is TRBV27 and J is TRBJ2-6, with a possible D match to TRBD2 (6 bases). This CDR3 region has 15 residues. Between the trimmed V and J ends, which lost 8 bases and 2 bases, there was a span of 13 bases. The germline V gene encodes CDR1 MNHEY and CDR2 SMNVEV (reference sequence). CDR3 nucleotide sequence: TGTGCCAGCCGCTCGCCGGGGGCTGGGGCCAACGTCCTGACTTTC. Translation: CASRSPGAGANVLTF.

The chain is built from TRBV18 and TRBJ2-3, with 13 positions matching TRBD2. Unmatched junction bases numbered 4, after V lost 2 bases and J lost 5 bases. There are 16 residues in the CDR3. The germline V gene has CDR1 KGHSH and CDR2 LQKENI. CDR3 sequence reads: CASSPRTSGSGDTQYF. DNA for the CDR3: TGTGCCAGCTCACCAAGGACTAGCGGGAGCGGAGATACGCAGTATTTT. The complete variable domain, with remaining parts taken from reference TRBV18 and TRBJ2-3, reads NAGVMQNPRHLVRRRGQEARLRCSPMKGHSHVYWYRQLPEEGLKFMVYLQKENIIDESGMPKERFSAEFPKEGPSILRIQQVVRGDSAAYFCASSPRTSGSGDTQYFGPGTRLTVL.

This sequence joins TRBV5-1 and TRBJ1-1; 11 nucleotides align to TRBD1. The V gene end was trimmed by 6 bases and the J gene end by 8 bases; junction bases not matched to a gene: 6. Germline CDR1 SGHRS, CDR2 YFSETQ. This CDR3 is built from 13 residues. This CDR3 reads CASTGTGGKEAFF. The DNA for the CDR3 is TGCGCCAGCACTGGGACAGGGGGGAAGGAAGCTTTCTTT.

Within the sample, this clone is medium-sized. DNA for the CDR3: TGTGCCCCGGCGGCAGCTTATAATTCACCCCTCCACTTT. Its translation is CAPAAAYNSPLHF. The chain recombines TRBV7-3 with TRBJ1-6; D not resolved. From germline, CDR1 is SGHTA and CDR2 FQGTGA. The CDR3 length is 13 residues. The V gene lost 11 bases and the J gene lost 4 bases, with 12 bases spanning the gap.

V and J are TRBV9 and TRBJ2-7, with 13 bases identical to TRBD2. Germline trimming cut 3 bases from V and 5 bases from J; bases unmatched to any gene: 5. CDR1 and CDR2 (germline): SGDLS, YYNGEE. The CDR3 is made up of 15 amino acids. The CDR3 DNA sequence: TGTGCCAGCAGCGCCCGGACTAGCGGGGGTGACGAGCAGTACTTC. Amino acid sequence: CASSARTSGGDEQYF.

The gene calls are TRBV7-9 and TRBJ2-3; no clear D gene. This CDR3 region has 14 residues. Germline V gene data show CDR1 as SEHNR and CDR2 as FQNEAQ (reference sequence). V lost 0 bases, J lost 2 bases, and 6 bases lay in between. In nucleotides, the CDR3 is TGTGCCAGCAGCTTAGCAGGCGTCACAGATACGCAGTATTTT. Translation: CASSLAGVTDTQYF.

CDR3 coding DNA: TGTGCCAGCAGGCTTACGGGCAATCAGCCCCAGCATTTT. This codes for CASRLTGNQPQHF. The V call is TRBV6-5, the J call TRBJ1-5, with D uncertain. Germline V gives CDR1 MNHEY, CDR2 SVGAGI. The CDR3 covers 13 residues. V was cut by 6 bases and J by 2 bases, with 8 bases left in between.

The chain combines TRBV6-2 or TRBV6-3 with TRBJ1-1; perhaps TRBD1 as D (5 bases). The CDR3 length is 13 residues. Trimming removed 4 bases from V and 5 bases from J, with 11 bases in between. Per the germline V gene, CDR1 is MNHEY and CDR2 is SVGEGT. The CDR3 region has the DNA TGTGCCAGCAGTTTCGTCAGGGAAACTGAAGCTTTCTTT. Its translation is CASSFVRETEAFF.

This chain connects TRBV29-1 to TRBJ2-1; 8 nucleotides align to TRBD2. V trimming: 1 base; J trimming: 3 bases; junction bases outside the gene matches: 11. The CDR3 contains 17 residues. Looked up from germline, CDR1 is SQVTM and CDR2 is ANQGSEA. CDR3 nucleotide sequence: TGCAGCGTTGAAGGGGGGCAGCGGGGGACCTACTACAATGAGCAGTTCTTC. Protein: CSVEGGQRGTYYNEQFF.

The chain is built from TRBV9 and TRBJ1-5; TRBD1 is a possible D gene (5 bases). Germline CDR1 and CDR2: SGDLS and YYNGEE. The ends were cut back, 4 bases at V and 9 bases at J, with 14 bases in the middle. The CDR3 is made up of 13 amino acids. The CDR3 DNA reads TGTGCCAGCAGCCCGGCCGGGGGGGGGCCCCAGCATTTT. Translation gives CASSPAGGGPQHF.

The V gene is TRBV2, the J gene TRBJ1-5; D is unclear. The germline gives CDR1 SNHLY, CDR2 FYNNEI. The CDR3 spans 13 residues. The ends were cut back, 5 bases at V and 3 bases at J, with 8 bases in the middle. The CDR3: CASSLDDNQPQHF. CDR3 coding DNA: TGTGCCAGCAGTTTGGATGACAATCAGCCCCAGCATTTT.

The rearrangement joins TRBV28 to TRBJ2-3; D gene ambiguous. Germline-derived CDR1 and CDR2 are MDHEN and SYDVKM. Trimming took 5 bases from V and 2 from J, leaving 2 bases between them. The CDR3 has 11 amino acids. CDR3 residues: CASSLTDTQYF. The CDR3 region has the DNA TGTGCCAGCAGTCTCACAGATACGCAGTATTTT.

V gene TRBV5-6 combines with J gene TRBJ1-5; possible D gene TRBD1, 5 bases. This CDR3 comprises 13 residues. Germline-derived CDR1 and CDR2 are SGHDT and YYEEEE. Trimming stripped 0 bases from V and 6 bases from J, with 7 bases between. CDR3 region: CASSLDQGQPQHF. CDR3 DNA sequence: TGTGCCAGCAGCTTGGATCAGGGTCAGCCCCAGCATTTT. The variable domain in full, with the rest retrieved from reference TRBV5-6 and TRBJ1-5, is DAGVTQSPTHLIKTRGQQVTLRCSPKSGHDTVSWYQQALGQGPQFIFQYYEEEERQRGNFPDRFSGHQFPNYSSELNVNALLLGDSALYLCASSLDQGQPQHFGDGTRLSIL.

The V and J genes are TRBV5-1 and TRBJ2-6; no reliable D call. The CDR3 is made up of 17 amino acids. Germline V gene lookup returns CDR1 SGHRS and CDR2 YFSETQ. Trimming cost V 1 base and J 4 bases, with 15 bases left between them. Written as DNA, the CDR3 is TGCGCCAGCAGCTTGAGGACCCCAATCCCCGGGGCCAACGTCCTGACTTTC. Protein product: CASSLRTPIPGANVLTF.

The rearrangement links TRBV11-3 to TRBJ2-6; D is unclear. This CDR3 is built from 14 residues. Trimming cost V 5 bases and J 4 bases, with 9 bases left between them. CDR1 and CDR2 from the germline V gene are SGHNT and YENEEA. Here the CDR3 DNA reads TGTGCCAGCAGCCCCACTACCGGGGCCAACGTCCTGACTTTC. Protein: CASSPTTGANVLTF.

The chain uses TRBV18 and TRBJ2-7; D possibly corresponds to TRBD1 (6 bases). V was shortened by 5 bases and J by 3 bases, with 14 bases between the two germline ends. The CDR3 is 14 amino acids. In germline, CDR1 is KGHSH, CDR2 LQKENI. Here the CDR3 reads CASSSGHQGYEQYF. The CDR3 DNA is TGTGCCAGCTCATCGGGACACCAAGGCTACGAGCAGTACTTC. The full variable domain, with the rest looked up from reference TRBV18 and TRBJ2-7, is NAGVMQNPRHLVRRRGQEARLRCSPMKGHSHVYWYRQLPEEGLKFMVYLQKENIIDESGMPKERFSAEFPKEGPSILRIQQVVRGDSAAYFCASSSGHQGYEQYFGPGTRLTVT.

The chain carries TRBV12-3 or TRBV12-4 and TRBJ1-2; D is undetermined. The CDR3 runs to 12 residues. With 4 bases removed from V and 5 bases from J, the gap between germline ends came to 8 bases. CDR3 in DNA: TGTGCCAGCAGTTGGGGTCCATATGGCTACACCTTC. Encoded protein: CASSWGPYGYTF.

The chain combines TRBV5-1 with TRBJ2-5; D possibly corresponds to TRBD1 (6 bases). The germline V gene encodes CDR1 SGHRS and CDR2 YFSETQ. V was pared by 6 bases and J by 3 bases, with 15 bases between. The CDR3 has 14 residues. CDR3: CASTRDTGEETQYF. CDR3 sequence (DNA): TGCGCCAGCACCCGGGACACCGGGGAAGAGACCCAGTACTTC.

The rearrangement joins TRBV27 to TRBJ1-2; TRBD1 is a possible D gene (5 bases). The germline gives CDR1 MNHEY, CDR2 SMNVEV (reference sequence). The germline V and J ends were trimmed by 4 bases and 5 bases, with 14 bases remaining between them. The CDR3 length is 14 residues. This CDR3 is CASSWTRTTYGYTF. The DNA of the CDR3 is TGTGCCAGCAGTTGGACCCGGACAACTTATGGCTACACCTTC.

CDR3 coding DNA: TGTGCCAGCAGTTACTCGCGGCGGGGAAGCACAGATACGCAGTATTTT. The encoded protein is CASSYSRRGSTDTQYF. The rearrangement links TRBV6-6 to TRBJ2-3; D is possibly TRBD2 (6 bases). Trimming pared 0 bases from V and 0 bases from J, leaving 10 bases between. Germline loops: CDR1 MNHNY, CDR2 SVGAGI (reference sequence). The CDR3 loop spans 16 amino acids.

This chain joins TRBV28 and TRBJ1-2; perhaps TRBD1 as D (5 bases). Germline loops: CDR1 MDHEN, CDR2 SYDVKM. The CDR3 extends over 14 amino acids. V lost 6 bases, J lost 2 bases, and 13 bases lay in between. The CDR3: CASSRTTENYGYTF. The CDR3 region has the DNA TGTGCCAGCAGCAGGACGACAGAGAACTATGGCTACACCTTC.

The J gene is TRBJ1-6, the V gene TRBV4-3; no definite D call. The CDR3 length is 16 residues. V was trimmed by 1 base and J by 10 bases, leaving 17 bases between them. From germline, CDR1 is LGHNA and CDR2 YSLEER. This CDR3 is CASSQGMWGGRSPLHF. The CDR3 DNA reads as TGCGCCAGCAGCCAAGGGATGTGGGGAGGGCGGTCACCCCTCCACTTT.

The genes are TRBV3-1 (or the pseudogene TRBV3-2) and TRBJ1-3; perhaps TRBD1 as D (5 bases). V shed 0 bases and J shed 3 bases, with 12 bases lying between them. The CDR3 consists of 16 residues. Germline values: CDR1 LGHDT, CDR2 YNNKEL (reference sequence). DNA of the CDR3: TGTGCCAGCAGCCAAGATGTCAGGGCCGGTGGAAACACCATATATTTT. Translating gives CASSQDVRAGGNTIYF.

V is TRBV3-1 (or the pseudogene TRBV3-2) and J is TRBJ2-5; 11 nucleotides align to TRBD2. V lost 1 base, J lost 3 bases, and 4 bases stayed unmatched. From germline, CDR1 is LGHDT and CDR2 YNNKEL (reference sequence). This CDR3 has 16 amino acids. In DNA form, the CDR3 reads TGTGCCAGCAGCCAAGCGCCTAGCGGGGGGAAAGAGACCCAGTACTTC. This sequence encodes CASSQAPSGGKETQYF.

The rearrangement uses TRBV3-1 (or the pseudogene TRBV3-2) and TRBJ2-5; tentative D call: TRBD1 (6 bases). CDR1 is LGHDT, CDR2 YNNKEL, per germline (reference sequence). The CDR3 contains 15 residues. With 5 bases removed from V and 5 bases from J, the gap between germline ends came to 18 bases. DNA for the CDR3: TGTGCCAGCAGCATATATGACAGGCCCGGGGAGACCCAGTACTTC. The encoded protein is CASSIYDRPGETQYF.

The chain employs TRBV19 and TRBJ1-2; D is unresolved. The CDR3 has 13 residues. V was trimmed by 3 bases and J by 7 bases, leaving 12 bases between them. Germline CDR1 LNHDA, CDR2 SQIVND (reference sequence). CDR3 coding DNA: TGTGCCAGTAGTATGTCGGGTGGATTTGGCTACACCTTC. Protein sequence: CASSMSGGFGYTF.

The chain links TRBV10-3 to TRBJ2-7, with D uncertain. Germline V gene sequence: CDR1 ENHRY, CDR2 SYGVKD. This CDR3 contains 12 residues. Trimming stripped 2 bases from V and 3 bases from J, with 5 bases between. The CDR3 region is CAISENNYEQYF. The CDR3 DNA follows: TGTGCCATCAGTGAGAACAACTACGAGCAGTACTTC.